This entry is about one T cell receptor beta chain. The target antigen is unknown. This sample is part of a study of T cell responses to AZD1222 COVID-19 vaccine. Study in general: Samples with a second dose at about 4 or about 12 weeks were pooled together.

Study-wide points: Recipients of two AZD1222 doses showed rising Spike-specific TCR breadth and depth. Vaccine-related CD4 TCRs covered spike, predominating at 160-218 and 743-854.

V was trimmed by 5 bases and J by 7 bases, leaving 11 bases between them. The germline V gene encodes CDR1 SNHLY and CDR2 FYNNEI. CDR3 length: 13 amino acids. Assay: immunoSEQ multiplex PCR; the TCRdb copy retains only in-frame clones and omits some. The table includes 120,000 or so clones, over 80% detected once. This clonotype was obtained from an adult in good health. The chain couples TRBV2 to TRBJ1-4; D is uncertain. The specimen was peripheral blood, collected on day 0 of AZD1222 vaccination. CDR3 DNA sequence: TGTGCCAGCAGTCAGGTTTTAGGTGAAAAACTGTTTTTT. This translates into CASSQVLGEKLFF.